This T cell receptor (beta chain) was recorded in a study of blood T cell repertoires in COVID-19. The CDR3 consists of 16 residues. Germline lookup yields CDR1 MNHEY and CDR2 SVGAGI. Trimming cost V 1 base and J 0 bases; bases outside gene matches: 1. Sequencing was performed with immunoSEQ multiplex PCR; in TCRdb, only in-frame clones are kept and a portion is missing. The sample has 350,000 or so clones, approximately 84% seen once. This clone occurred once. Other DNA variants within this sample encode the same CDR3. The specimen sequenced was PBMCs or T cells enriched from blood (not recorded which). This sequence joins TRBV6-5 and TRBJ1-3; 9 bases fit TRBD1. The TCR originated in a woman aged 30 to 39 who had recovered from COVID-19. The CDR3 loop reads CASSYWGQGSGNTIYF. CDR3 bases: TGTGCCAGCAGTTACTGGGGACAGGGCTCTGGAAACACCATATATTTT.